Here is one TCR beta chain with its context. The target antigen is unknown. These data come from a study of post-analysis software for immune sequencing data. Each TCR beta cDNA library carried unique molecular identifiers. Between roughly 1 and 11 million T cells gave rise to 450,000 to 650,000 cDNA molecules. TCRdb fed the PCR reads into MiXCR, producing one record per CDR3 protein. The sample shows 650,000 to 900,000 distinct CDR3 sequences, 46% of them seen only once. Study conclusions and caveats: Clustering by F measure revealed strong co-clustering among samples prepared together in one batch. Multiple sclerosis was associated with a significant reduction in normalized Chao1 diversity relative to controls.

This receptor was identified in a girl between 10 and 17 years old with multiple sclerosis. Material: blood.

As DNA, the CDR3 is TGCAGTGCTAGAAGGACTAGCGGGAGCTATGAGCAGTTCTTC. It encodes CSARRTSGSYEQFF. This rearrangement joins TRBV20-1 to TRBJ2-1; 13 nucleotides align to TRBD2. Losses at the gene ends were 2 bases for V and 8 bases for J; bases not matched to a gene: 3. This CDR3 is built from 14 residues. Germline V gives CDR1 DFQATT, CDR2 SNEGSKA (reference sequence).